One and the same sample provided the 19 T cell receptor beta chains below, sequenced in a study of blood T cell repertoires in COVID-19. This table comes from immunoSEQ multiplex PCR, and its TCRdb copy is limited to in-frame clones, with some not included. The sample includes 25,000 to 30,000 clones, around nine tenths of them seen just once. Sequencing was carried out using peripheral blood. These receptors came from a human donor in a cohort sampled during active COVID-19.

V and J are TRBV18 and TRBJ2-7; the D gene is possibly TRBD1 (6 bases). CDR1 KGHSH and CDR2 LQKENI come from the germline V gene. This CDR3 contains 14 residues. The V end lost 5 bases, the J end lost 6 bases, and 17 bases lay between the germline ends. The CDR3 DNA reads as TGTGCCAGCTCATCATCGGGACAAAGCCTCGAGCAGTACTTC. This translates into CASSSSGQSLEQYF.

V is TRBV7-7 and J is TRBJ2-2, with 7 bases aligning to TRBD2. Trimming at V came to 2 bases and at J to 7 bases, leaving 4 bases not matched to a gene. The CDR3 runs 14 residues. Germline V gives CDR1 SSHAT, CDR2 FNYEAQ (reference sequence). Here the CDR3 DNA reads TGTGCCAGCAGCTTAAGCGGGACGGGCGGGGAGCTGTTTTTT. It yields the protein CASSLSGTGGELFF.

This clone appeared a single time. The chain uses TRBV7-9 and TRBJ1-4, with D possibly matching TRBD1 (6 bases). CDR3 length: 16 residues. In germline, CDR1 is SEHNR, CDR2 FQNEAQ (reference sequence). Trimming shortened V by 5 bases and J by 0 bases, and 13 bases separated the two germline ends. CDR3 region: CASSARQAATNEKLFF. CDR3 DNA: TGTGCCAGCAGCGCCCGACAGGCCGCAACTAATGAAAAACTGTTTTTT.

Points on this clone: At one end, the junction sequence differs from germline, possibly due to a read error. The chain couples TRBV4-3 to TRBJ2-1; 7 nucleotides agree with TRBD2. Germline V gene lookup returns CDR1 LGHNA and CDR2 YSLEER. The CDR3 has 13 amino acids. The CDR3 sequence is CASSQSLGRAWIF. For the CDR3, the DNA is TGCGCCAGCAGCCAATCTCTTGGGAGGGCCTGGATCTTC.

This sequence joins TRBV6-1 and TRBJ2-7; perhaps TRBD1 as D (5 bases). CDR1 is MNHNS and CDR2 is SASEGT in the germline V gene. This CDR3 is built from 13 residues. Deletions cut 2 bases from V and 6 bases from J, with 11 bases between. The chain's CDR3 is CASSEQGSSEQYF. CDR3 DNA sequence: TGTGCCAGCAGTGAACAGGGTTCATCCGAGCAGTACTTC.

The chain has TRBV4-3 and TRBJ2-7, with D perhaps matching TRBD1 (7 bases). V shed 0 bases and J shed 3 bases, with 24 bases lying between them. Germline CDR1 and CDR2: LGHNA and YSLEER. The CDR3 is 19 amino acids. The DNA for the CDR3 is TGCGCCAGCAGCCAAGATCGGCCAAAAGGCCAGGGGGGAAACTACGAGCAGTACTTC. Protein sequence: CASSQDRPKGQGGNYEQYF.

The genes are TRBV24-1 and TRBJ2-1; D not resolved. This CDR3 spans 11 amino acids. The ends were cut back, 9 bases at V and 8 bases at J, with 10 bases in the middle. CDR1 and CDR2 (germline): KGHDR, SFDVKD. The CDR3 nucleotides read TGTGCCACCCTTACCGGGTATGAGCAGTTCTTC. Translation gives CATLTGYEQFF.

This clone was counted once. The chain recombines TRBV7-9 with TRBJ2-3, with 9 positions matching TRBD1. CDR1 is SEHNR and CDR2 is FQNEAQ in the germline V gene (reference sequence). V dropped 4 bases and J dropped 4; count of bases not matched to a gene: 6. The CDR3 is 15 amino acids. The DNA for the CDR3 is TGTGCCAGCAGCTCGGGGGACAGGGTTGCAGATACGCAGTATTTT. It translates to CASSSGDRVADTQYF.

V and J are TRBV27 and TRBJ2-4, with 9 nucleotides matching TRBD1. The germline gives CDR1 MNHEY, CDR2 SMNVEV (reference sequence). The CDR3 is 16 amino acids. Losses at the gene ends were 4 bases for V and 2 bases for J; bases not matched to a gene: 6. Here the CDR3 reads CASSSTGQGTKNIQYF. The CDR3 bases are TGTGCCAGCAGTTCAACCGGACAGGGGACCAAAAACATTCAGTACTTC.

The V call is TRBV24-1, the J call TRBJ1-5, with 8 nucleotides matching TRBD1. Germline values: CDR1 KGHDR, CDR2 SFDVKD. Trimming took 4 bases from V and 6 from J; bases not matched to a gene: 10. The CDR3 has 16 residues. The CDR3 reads CATSEPGTGGGQPQHF. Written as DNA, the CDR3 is TGTGCCACCAGTGAACCCGGGACAGGTGGCGGTCAGCCCCAGCATTTT.

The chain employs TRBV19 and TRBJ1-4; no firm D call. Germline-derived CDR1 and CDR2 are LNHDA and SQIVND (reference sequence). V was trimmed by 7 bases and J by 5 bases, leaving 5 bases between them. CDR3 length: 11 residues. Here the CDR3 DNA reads TGTGCCAGTACGGGGAATGAAAAACTGTTTTTT. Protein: CASTGNEKLFF.

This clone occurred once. CDR3 sequence reads: CASSWTGLGYGYTF. CDR3 nucleotide sequence: TGTGCCAGCAGCTGGACAGGGTTGGGCTATGGCTACACCTTC. This chain connects TRBV5-8 to TRBJ1-2, with 8 bases lining up with TRBD1. V was clipped by 3 bases and J by 4 bases; unmatched bases: 5. This CDR3 contains 14 residues. In germline, CDR1 is SGHTS, CDR2 YDEGEE.

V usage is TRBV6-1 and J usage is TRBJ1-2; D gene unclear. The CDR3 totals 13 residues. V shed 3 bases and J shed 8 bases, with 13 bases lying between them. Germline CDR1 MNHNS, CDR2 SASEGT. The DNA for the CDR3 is TGTGCCAGCAGTGAGAACCCCCTGGAGGGCTACACCTTC. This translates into CASSENPLEGYTF.

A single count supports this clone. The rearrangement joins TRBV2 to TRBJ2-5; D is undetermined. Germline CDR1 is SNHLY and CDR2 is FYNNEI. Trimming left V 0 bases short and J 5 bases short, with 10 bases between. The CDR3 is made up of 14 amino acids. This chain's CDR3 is CASSEASFSETQYF. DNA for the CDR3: TGTGCCAGCAGTGAAGCTAGCTTTTCTGAGACCCAGTACTTC.

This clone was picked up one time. CDR3 in DNA: TGCGCCAGCAGCTTGGAACTAGCGGGAGGGCCGCGGGAGCAGTACTTC. Translated, it gives CASSLELAGGPREQYF. The rearrangement joins TRBV5-1 to TRBJ2-7, with 13 positions matching TRBD2. Germline trimming cut 0 bases from V and 7 bases from J; bases unmatched to any gene: 7. Germline V CDR1 and CDR2: SGHRS, YFSETQ. The CDR3 loop spans 16 amino acids. Complete variable domain (other parts from reference TRBV5-1 and TRBJ2-7): KAGVTQTPRYLIKTRGQQVTLSCSPISGHRSVSWYQQTPGQGLQFLFEYFSETQRNKGNFPGRFSGRQFSNSRSEMNVSTLELGDSALYLCASSLELAGGPREQYFGPGTRLTVT.

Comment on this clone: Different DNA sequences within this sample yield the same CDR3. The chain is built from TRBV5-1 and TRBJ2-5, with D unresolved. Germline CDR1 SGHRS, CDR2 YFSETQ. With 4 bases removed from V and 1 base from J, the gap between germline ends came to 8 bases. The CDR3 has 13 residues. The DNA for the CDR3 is TGCGCCAGCAGCCTCGGTACCCAAGAGACCCAGTACTTC. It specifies CASSLGTQETQYF.

CDR3 coding DNA: TGCGCCAGCAGCCAAGTATTCGGCGGCAGCTCCTACAATGAGCAGTTCTTC. This codes for CASSQVFGGSSYNEQFF. This chain uses TRBV4-3 with TRBJ2-1, with D unclear. Germline values: CDR1 LGHNA, CDR2 YSLEER. Between the trimmed V and J ends, which lost 1 base and 0 bases, there was a span of 13 bases. The CDR3 consists of 17 residues.

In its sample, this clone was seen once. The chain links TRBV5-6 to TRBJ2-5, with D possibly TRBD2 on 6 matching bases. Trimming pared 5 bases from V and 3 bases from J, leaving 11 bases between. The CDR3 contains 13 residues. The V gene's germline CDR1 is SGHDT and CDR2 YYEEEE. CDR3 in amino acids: CASSGTLKETQYF. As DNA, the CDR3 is TGTGCCAGCAGTGGGACTTTGAAAGAGACCCAGTACTTC.

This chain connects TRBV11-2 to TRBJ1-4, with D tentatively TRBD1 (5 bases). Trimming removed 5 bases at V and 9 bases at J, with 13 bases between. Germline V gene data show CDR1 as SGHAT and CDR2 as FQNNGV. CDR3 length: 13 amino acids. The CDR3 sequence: CASSRQLGKKLFF. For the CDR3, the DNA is TGTGCCAGCAGCCGACAGTTGGGGAAAAAACTGTTTTTT.